Included here is one T cell receptor beta chain sequence, with context. This sample stems from a study of T cell changes during pregnancy in multiple sclerosis. This table comes from immunoSEQ multiplex PCR, and its TCRdb copy is limited to in-frame clones, with some not included. The sample includes roughly 38,000 clones, 80% to 90% of them seen just once. The ends lost 1 base at V and 0 bases at J; junction bases unmatched: 7. In germline, CDR1 is SGHTA, CDR2 FQGTGA. The CDR3 runs to 17 residues. The chain recombines TRBV7-3 with TRBJ2-3, with TRBD2 matching over 7 bases. The receptor comes from a female donor with multiple sclerosis, enrolled in a pregnancy study. The starting material was CD4+ T cells from peripheral blood mononuclear cells, obtained before pregnancy. The CDR3 DNA reads as TGTGCCAGCAGCTTAAATTCCGCTAGCGGAAGCACAGATACGCAGTATTTT. Translated, it gives CASSLNSASGSTDTQYF.